The clone carrying this TCR beta chain showed up just a few times. No antigen is known for it. The read gets to within 3 residues of the CDR3 end, and the germline J gene fills in the rest. The data are from a study of T cell clonality in common variable immunodeficiency. Study-wide findings and caveats: Reportedly, TCR beta sequences from common variable immunodeficiency showed fewer deletions and N-nucleotide insertions. What drives increased CVID clonality needs T cell subpopulation sequencing. CVID subjects shared fewer TCRbeta clones than healthy controls did.

The protocol was immunoSEQ multiplex PCR, while the TCRdb copy is restricted to in-frame clones and leaves out a portion. Listed for the sample are roughly 50,000 clones, none seen a single time. Trimming removed 4 bases at V and 0 bases at J, with 21 bases between. CDR3 size: 18 residues. Germline V gives CDR1 SNHLY, CDR2 FYNNEI. What was sequenced was peripheral blood mononuclear cells. The V gene is TRBV2, the J gene TRBJ1-1, with D possibly being TRBD1 (5 bases). This TCR was sampled from a person between 18 and 70 years old in good health. The CDR3 bases that were read are TGTGCCAGCAGTGTCACGGAGCCGACAGTTTCGGTGAACACTGAA. Its protein is CASSVTEPTVSVNTE. The whole CDR3 is CASSVTEPTVSVNTEAFF.